This is a list of T cell receptor beta chains from one sample in a study of blood T cell repertoires in COVID-19. Profiled with immunoSEQ multiplex PCR; TCRdb holds only in-frame clones, not every one. The sample records approximately 80,000 clones, 82% being singletons. Material: peripheral blood. These receptors all stem from a human donor in a cohort sampled during active COVID-19. CDR3s include the opening cysteine and the closing phenylalanine or tryptophan. Fields, in order: clone size, J gene, V gene, D gene, CDR3 DNA, CDR3 protein. D genes are given only for firm matches. Rows may omit the clone size; those that give it use once, few, many or a size class.

>.|TRBJ1-1|TRBV7-9|TRBD1
TGTGCCAGCAGCGTGGGACAGGGAGAGGCTACTGAAGCTTTCTTT
CASSVGQGEATEAFF
>once|TRBJ1-4|TRBV5-6|.
TGTGCCAGCAGCCGGACAGCAACTAATGAAAAACTGTTTTTT
CASSRTATNEKLFF
>.|TRBJ2-5|TRBV29-1|TRBD1
TGCAGCGTTGAAGATGAAGGGACAGGGGCACAAGAGACCCAGTACTTC
CSVEDEGTGAQETQYF
>.|TRBJ2-2|TRBV2|.
TGTGCCAGCCGTCAAGTCACCAGCGGGGAGCTGTTTTTT
CASRQVTSGELFF
>.|TRBJ2-7|TRBV6-5|TRBD1
TGTGCCAGCAGTTACTCTTGGACAGGGTTCTACGAGCAGTACTTC
CASSYSWTGFYEQYF
>.|TRBJ2-7|TRBV5-1|TRBD2
TGCGCCAGCAGCTTTAGCGGGGGGGATAAGGAGCAGTACTTC
CASSFSGGDKEQYF
>.|TRBJ2-3|TRBV5-1|TRBD2
TGCGCCAGCAGCTTGGCCGTTAGCGGGCGAGATACGCAGTATTTT
CASSLAVSGRDTQYF
>.|TRBJ2-7|TRBV18|TRBD2
TGTGCCAGCTCACCCCGGACTAGCGGGGGCTTAGACGAGCAGTACTTC
CASSPRTSGGLDEQYF
>few|TRBJ2-7|TRBV27|TRBD1
TGTGCCAGCAGTCTCTATGGACAGGGGGTCTACGAGCAGTACTTC
CASSLYGQGVYEQYF
>.|TRBJ2-3|TRBV5-4|.
TGTGCCAGCAGCTTGCAGTTAGCGGAGCGGGATACGCAGTATTTT
CASSLQLAERDTQYF
>.|TRBJ2-5|TRBV30|TRBD2
TGTGCCTGTACTAGCGGGGCCTCAAAATGGCTTCGGGAGACCCAGTACTTC
CACTSGASKWLRETQYF
>.|TRBJ2-1|TRBV7-6|TRBD2
TGTGCCAGCAGCTTACTCGCGGGGGGGTACAATGGGCAGTTCTTC
CASSLLAGGYNGQFF
>.|TRBJ2-7|TRBV27|TRBD1
TGTGCCAGCAGGTCGACCGGGACAGGGATATCCTACGAGCAGTACTTC
CASRSTGTGISYEQYF
>.|TRBJ2-7|TRBV6-1|.
TGTGCCAGCAGTGAAGCCCCAGCGGCCAGCCGCGAGCAGTACTTC
CASSEAPAASREQYF
>.|TRBJ1-1|TRBV11-2|.
TGTGCCAGCATTGCCCTCTCCCCGGCTGAAGCTTTCTTT
CASIALSPAEAFF
>.|TRBJ2-7|TRBV5-1|.
TGCGCCAGCAGCTCACAGGGCCTCTCCTACGAGCAGTACTTC
CASSSQGLSYEQYF
>.|TRBJ2-1|TRBV7-2|TRBD1
TGTGCCAGCAGCGAAGGGACAGGTACATTTCGAGGAGAGCAGTTCTTC
CASSEGTGTFRGEQFF
>.|TRBJ1-5|TRBV10-2|TRBD1
TGCGCCAGCCGACAGGGAGATCAGCCCCAGCATTTT
CASRQGDQPQHF
>.|TRBJ1-2|TRBV2|TRBD1
TGTGCCAGCAGTACCCGACCAGGGGGTGGCTACACCTTC
CASSTRPGGGYTF
>.|TRBJ2-1|TRBV2|TRBD2
TGTGCCAGCAGTCCGCGGGGGGTCTCCTACAATGAGCAGTTCTTC
CASSPRGVSYNEQFF
>.|TRBJ2-2|TRBV30|TRBD2
TGTGCCTGGAGCACCTACGCGGGGGTCTTCACCGGGGAGCTGTTTTTT
CAWSTYAGVFTGELFF
>.|TRBJ2-1|TRBV7-8|TRBD1
TGTGCCAGCAGCTTAGCGGGACAGGGTTGGAAAGGATACAATGAGCAGTTCTTC
CASSLAGQGWKGYNEQFF
>.|TRBJ1-2|TRBV2|.
TGTGCCAGCAGTCCCCACGGGGGAGGTAACTATGGCTACACCTTC
CASSPHGGGNYGYTF
>.|TRBJ1-6|TRBV30|.
TGTGCCTGGAGTTTTACAGTCGGAAGGCCTAATTCACCCCTCCACTTT
CAWSFTVGRPNSPLHF
>.|TRBJ2-3|TRBV12-3/TRBV12-4|.
TGTGCCAGCAGTTTTTTCGGGGTAGATACGCAGTATTTT
CASSFFGVDTQYF
>.|TRBJ1-2|TRBV5-4|.
TGTGCCAGCAGCTCAGGGGAAGGTGGCTACACCTTC
CASSSGEGGYTF
>.|TRBJ1-2|TRBV19|.
TGTGCCAGTAGTATAGTAGGGAGGGGCTACACCTTC
CASSIVGRGYTF
>.|TRBJ1-5|TRBV19|TRBD1
TGTGCCAGTAGTTCCGGGACAGGGCTGGACCAGCCCCAGCATTTT
CASSSGTGLDQPQHF
>few|TRBJ2-3|TRBV5-1|TRBD2
TGCGCCAGCAGCTTGGAACTAGCGGGGGGGCCAGATACGCAGTATTTT
CASSLELAGGPDTQYF
>.|TRBJ1-5|TRBV4-1|.
TGCGCCAGCAGCCAAGGGTCAGGGTTTCGGGGCAATCAGCCCCAGCATTTT
CASSQGSGFRGNQPQHF
>.|TRBJ2-1|TRBV7-3|TRBD1
TGTGCCAGCAGCTTGACAGGGGGCTCCTACAATGAGCAGTTCTTC
CASSLTGGSYNEQFF
>.|TRBJ2-7|TRBV10-1|.
TGCGCCAGCAGTGAGTTTCCAGGGCGCGAGCAGTACTTC
CASSEFPGREQYF
>.|TRBJ2-7|TRBV6-5|TRBD1
TGTGCCAGCAGCCGGGACAGGGCTTCCTACGAGCAGTACTTC
CASSRDRASYEQYF
>.|TRBJ1-1|TRBV10-1|TRBD1
TGCGCCAGCAGTGCAGGACAGGGAGACACTGAAGCTTTCTTT
CASSAGQGDTEAFF
>.|TRBJ2-3|TRBV5-1|TRBD2
TGCGCCAGCAGCCCAGGACTAGCGGGGGGCACAGATACGCAGTATTTT
CASSPGLAGGTDTQYF
>few|TRBJ2-7|TRBV30|TRBD1
TGTGCCTGGGCCCCCCGGACAGGGGTAGGCTACGAGCAGTACTTC
CAWAPRTGVGYEQYF
>.|TRBJ1-2|TRBV5-4|.
TGTGCCAGCAGCTTGGAAGCCAGGCCTTATGGCTACACCTTC
CASSLEARPYGYTF
>once|TRBJ2-1|TRBV7-3|.
TGTGCCAGCAGCTTACGGGGGTACAATGAGCAGTTCTTC
CASSLRGYNEQFF
>.|TRBJ2-5|TRBV24-1|.
TGTGCCACCAGTGATTTGAAGGGGGTACGGGAGACCCAGTACTTC
CATSDLKGVRETQYF
>.|TRBJ2-2|TRBV6-6|.
TGTGCCAGCAGTCTTCCCAGCACCGGGGAGCTGTTTTTT
CASSLPSTGELFF
>.|TRBJ1-6|TRBV3-1/TRBV3-2|TRBD1
TGTGCCAGCAGCCAAGCCCAGGGGGCTTATTCACCCCTCCACTTT
CASSQAQGAYSPLHF
>.|TRBJ1-5|TRBV28|.
TGTGCCAGCAGTTTGGACAACAATCAGCCCCAGCATTTT
CASSLDNNQPQHF
>few|TRBJ2-7|TRBV7-8|.
TGTGCCAGCAGCTTACTCACTTACCCGGGGGACGAGCAGTACTTC
CASSLLTYPGDEQYF
>.|TRBJ1-4|TRBV30|TRBD1
TGTGCCTGGAGAAGCCTTAGGGCAGGGGGATATGAAAAACTGTTTTTT
CAWRSLRAGGYEKLFF
>.|TRBJ1-3|TRBV9|TRBD1
TGTGCCAGCAGACCACAGGGGGCCTCTGGAAACACCATATATTTT
CASRPQGASGNTIYF
>many|TRBJ2-4|TRBV5-1|.
TGCGCCAGCAGCTTGCGTGCAGGGTTAAACATTCAGTACTTC
CASSLRAGLNIQYF
>.|TRBJ1-5|TRBV9|.
TGTGCCAGCAGCCAGGGAAGCAATCAGCCCCAGCATTTT
CASSQGSNQPQHF
>.|TRBJ1-4|TRBV2|TRBD1
TGTGCCAGCAGACGATCCGGGACAGGTCTCGGAAAACTGTTTTTT
CASRRSGTGLGKLFF
>.|TRBJ1-1|TRBV18|.
TGTGCCAGCCTAGAGACCCGGACTGAAGCTTTCTTT
CASLETRTEAFF
>.|TRBJ2-3|TRBV14|TRBD2
TGTGCCAGCAGCCAGATTCTCCTAGCGGGTGAAGATACGCAGTATTTT
CASSQILLAGEDTQYF
>.|TRBJ2-2|TRBV27|.
TGTGCCAGCAGTCAAAACACCGGGGAGCTGTTTTTT
CASSQNTGELFF
>.|TRBJ1-1|TRBV5-4|.
TGTGCCAGCAGCCCCCAGGGCAGGGGTGAAGCTTTCTTT
CASSPQGRGEAFF
>.|TRBJ2-1|TRBV19|TRBD2
TGTGCCAGTAGTCCCATTAGAGGCGGGGGTCACAATGAGCAGTTCTTC
CASSPIRGGGHNEQFF